This TCR beta chain comes out of a study of patients and donors after allogeneic stem cell transplantation. Concerning this clonotype itself: Without the conserved terminal phenylalanine or tryptophan, this CDR3 likely stems from a read error.

TCRdb re-analysed the RT-PCR reads in MiXCR, keeping a single row per CDR3 protein. This sample has approximately 24,000 distinct CDR3 sequences, with approximately 39% found just once. Material: blood, either unsorted or a sorted T cell fraction (not recorded which). The clonotype originates from a human donor who was either an allogeneic HSCT recipient or a stem cell or donor lymphocyte infusion donor (not recorded which). It is not recorded whose cells these are; they may come from a transplant donor.

DNA for the CDR3: TGTGCCAGCAGCGCCGTGAACAGGGGTAATGCACCCCTCCACTTG. This codes for CASSAVNRGNAPLHL. The chain joins TRBV9 to TRBJ1-6; 7 nucleotides match TRBD1. CDR1 SGDLS and CDR2 YYNGEE come from the germline V gene. This CDR3 has 15 residues.